Shown below are 15 T cell receptor beta chains from a single sample sequenced in a study of OX40 agonist ivuxolimab in advanced cancers. Here immunoSEQ multiplex PCR was the method, and the copy in TCRdb shows in-frame clones only, minus some. The sample lists roughly 38,000 clones, about 90% occurring once. The material was CD4+ or CD8+ T cells sorted from blood, obtained in a trial of the OX40 agonist ivuxolimab. Source of these receptors: an adult with an advanced solid tumor such as melanoma, head and neck, liver or kidney cancer.

The V call is TRBV9, the J call TRBJ2-1; D is undetermined. The V end lost 9 bases, the J end lost 2 bases, and 9 bases lay between the germline ends. Germline CDR1 and CDR2: SGDLS and YYNGEE. CDR3 size: 12 residues. The CDR3 spells CATSVAYNEQFF. The CDR3 bases are TGTGCCACCAGTGTAGCCTACAATGAGCAGTTCTTC.

The chain employs TRBV5-7 and TRBJ2-5; D possibly corresponds to TRBD1 (6 bases). TRBV5-7 is an ORF, with its function uncertain. Trimming left V 6 bases short and J 3 bases short, with 27 bases between. CDR3 length: 18 amino acids. CDR3 protein: CASTLQGILGEGKETQYF. CDR3 nucleotides: TGTGCCAGCACGCTACAGGGTATTTTGGGTGAGGGGAAAGAGACCCAGTACTTC.

The chain carries TRBV4-1 and TRBJ2-3, with TRBD1 identical over 11 bases. The CDR3 loop spans 17 amino acids. V shed 0 bases and J 2 bases; nucleotides not matched to a gene: 4. Germline loops: CDR1 MGHRA, CDR2 YSYEKL. CDR3 nucleotide sequence: TGCGCCAGCAGCCAAGAAGATGGACAGGGGGCCACAGATACGCAGTATTTT. Protein: CASSQEDGQGATDTQYF.

This clone came up once. The CDR3 sequence is CASSAPVGNTIYF. The CDR3, as DNA: TGTGCCAGCAGTGCCCCGGTTGGAAACACCATATATTTT. The chain uses TRBV2 and TRBJ1-3; D call uncertain. V was clipped by 4 bases and J by 3 bases, with 7 bases between them. The CDR3 contains 13 residues. The germline gives CDR1 SNHLY, CDR2 FYNNEI.

This clone occurred once. The chain uses TRBV9 and TRBJ1-2; 7 nucleotides match TRBD1. Germline loops: CDR1 SGDLS, CDR2 YYNGEE. With 0 bases clipped from V and 3 bases from J, the junction kept 2 bases outside the gene matches. The CDR3 runs to 14 residues. The CDR3 reads CASSVGTGDYGYTF. The CDR3 nucleotides read TGTGCCAGCAGCGTAGGAACAGGGGACTATGGCTACACCTTC.

The rearrangement uses TRBV9 and TRBJ2-7, with TRBD1 matching over 9 bases. CDR3 length: 15 amino acids. J gave up 0 bases and V 2 bases, and 3 bases lay outside the gene matches. The germline V gene has CDR1 SGDLS and CDR2 YYNGEE. In DNA form, the CDR3 reads TGTGCCAGCAGCGTGGGACAGGGCGTCTCCTACGAGCAGTACTTC. This gives the protein CASSVGQGVSYEQYF. The entire variable domain, with the rest obtained from reference TRBV9 and TRBJ2-7, is as follows: DSGVTQTPKHLITATGQRVTLRCSPRSGDLSVYWYQQSLDQGLQFLIQYYNGEERAKGNILERFSAQQFPDLHSELNLSSLELGDSALYFCASSVGQGVSYEQYFGPGTRLTVT.

This chain joins TRBV7-9 and TRBJ2-1; D may be TRBD2 (6 bases). Per the germline V gene, CDR1 is SEHNR and CDR2 is FQNEAQ (reference sequence). This CDR3 is built from 15 residues. Deletions cut 1 base from V and 4 bases from J, with 11 bases between. CDR3 region: CASSLVRTNYNEQFF. CDR3 DNA: TGTGCCAGCAGCTTAGTCAGGACTAATTACAATGAGCAGTTCTTC.

Only one count was recorded for this clone. The chain employs TRBV27 and TRBJ2-7, with a weak D call TRBD1 (5 bases). The CDR3 is 15 amino acids. Germline V gene lookup returns CDR1 MNHEY and CDR2 SMNVEV (reference sequence). Trimming cost V 6 bases and J 4 bases, with 19 bases left between them. CDR3 bases: TGTGCCAGCAGACTTTCCGGGCAGGGCTGGTACGAGCAGTACTTC. This sequence encodes CASRLSGQGWYEQYF.

The V and J genes are TRBV7-6 and TRBJ2-7; D gene ambiguous. The CDR3 extends over 12 amino acids. The V gene lost 6 bases and the J gene lost 2 bases, with 8 bases spanning the gap. Germline CDR1 is SGHVS and CDR2 is FNYEAQ. The DNA for the CDR3 is TGTGCCAGCAGTTGGTCCACCTACGAGCAGTACTTC. Translation: CASSWSTYEQYF.

The CDR3 spells CASSNTWGGETQYF. CDR3 coding DNA: TGTGCCAGCAGCAACACCTGGGGAGGGGAGACCCAGTACTTC. This chain links TRBV28 with TRBJ2-5; 7 bases map to TRBD2. With 6 bases clipped from V and 5 bases from J, the junction kept 9 bases outside the gene matches. Per germline, CDR1 MDHEN and CDR2 SYDVKM. CDR3 length equals 14 residues.

The rearrangement links TRBV11-2 to TRBJ2-4; 7 bases line up with TRBD1. Germline V gene lookup returns CDR1 SGHAT and CDR2 FQNNGV. The J segment lost 6 bases and the V segment lost 1 base, leaving 3 bases of the junction unmatched. The CDR3 is 14 amino acids. CDR3 sequence (DNA): TGTGCCAGCAGCTTAGGAGGGGGCTTAAACATTCAGTACTTC. This sequence encodes CASSLGGGLNIQYF.

The chain employs TRBV27 and TRBJ1-5; D unresolved. CDR1 is MNHEY and CDR2 is SMNVEV in the germline V gene (reference sequence). The V end lost 0 bases, the J end lost 4 bases, and 10 bases lay between the germline ends. The CDR3 has 15 amino acids. Here the CDR3 reads CASSLSATENQPQHF. DNA for the CDR3: TGTGCCAGCAGTTTATCGGCCACAGAGAATCAGCCCCAGCATTTT.

The V call is TRBV27, the J call TRBJ2-5; possible D gene TRBD1, 6 bases. The CDR3 loop spans 14 amino acids. The V end was cut by 5 bases, the J end by 5 bases, with 15 bases between. The V gene's germline CDR1 is MNHEY and CDR2 SMNVEV (reference sequence). CDR3 region: CASSPTGFLETQYF. The CDR3 region has the DNA TGTGCCAGCAGTCCTACAGGGTTTCTGGAGACCCAGTACTTC.

The chain recombines TRBV27 with TRBJ1-4, with TRBD1 matching 7 bases. CDR1 and CDR2 from the germline V gene are MNHEY and SMNVEV (reference sequence). The length of the CDR3 is 15 residues. The V gene end was trimmed by 3 bases and the J gene end by 3 bases; junction bases not matched to a gene: 4. CDR3: CASSLLGTANEKLFF. DNA of the CDR3: TGTGCCAGCAGTTTGTTAGGGACAGCTAATGAAAAACTGTTTTTT. Looking up the rest from reference TRBV27 and TRBJ1-4 gives the full variable domain: EAQVTQNPRYLITVTGKKLTVTCSQNMNHEYMSWYRQDPGLGLRQIYYSMNVEVTDKGDVPEGYKVSRKEKRNFPLILESPSPNQTSLYFCASSLLGTANEKLFFGSGTQLSVL.

The V gene is TRBV28, the J gene TRBJ2-5; D ambiguous. V was shortened by 3 bases and J by 1 base, with 15 bases between the two germline ends. This CDR3 contains 16 residues. Germline loops: CDR1 MDHEN, CDR2 SYDVKM. This CDR3 is CASSFGLTDSQETQYF. In DNA, the CDR3 is TGTGCCAGCAGTTTTGGTCTGACGGATAGCCAAGAGACCCAGTACTTC.